The rows below give T cell receptor beta chains drawn from one sample of a study of blood T cell repertoires in COVID-19. Libraries were prepared by immunoSEQ multiplex PCR; TCRdb keeps only in-frame clonotypes and omits some of them. This repertoire shows more than 80,000 clones, roughly 82% found once; its top ten account for around 7.3%. Sequencing was carried out using peripheral blood. These receptor sequences come from a man in his forties or fifties with active COVID-19. CDR3s include the opening cysteine and the closing phenylalanine or tryptophan. D genes are given only for firm matches. Clone size appears in some rows only: once, few, many, or a class for an expanded clone.

clone_size,d_call,v_call,j_call,cdr3_length,cdr3_nt,cdr3_aa
NA,TRBD2,TRBV5-5,TRBJ2-7,16,TGTGCCAGCAGCTTGGGACTAGCGGGGTCCTTGGGGGAGCAGTACTTC,CASSLGLAGSLGEQYF
NA,TRBD1,TRBV5-1,TRBJ1-6,15,TGCGCCAGCAGCCCAGGGGGCCAGGGGGTTTCACCCCTCCACTTT,CASSPGGQGVSPLHF
NA,TRBD2,TRBV19,TRBJ2-5,14,TGTGCCAGTAGTATCGGGGGGACCCAAGAGACCCAGTACTTC,CASSIGGTQETQYF
NA,TRBD2,TRBV27,TRBJ2-7,17,TGTGCCAGCAGTTCGAACCAGCGGGATACCCGCTCCTACGAGCAGTACTTC,CASSSNQRDTRSYEQYF
NA,NA,TRBV7-9,TRBJ1-3,17,TGTGCCAGCAGCCGGACATTCGAGCCTTCGTCGGGAAACACCATATATTTT,CASSRTFEPSSGNTIYF
NA,TRBD1,TRBV14,TRBJ2-1,15,TGTGCCAGCAGCCGCAGGGGGTTATCCTACAATGAGCAGTTCTTC,CASSRRGLSYNEQFF
few,TRBD2,TRBV5-1,TRBJ2-1,15,TGCGCCAGCAGCTTGGTACGGGGGGGTAACAATGAGCAGTTCTTC,CASSLVRGGNNEQFF
NA,NA,TRBV7-9,TRBJ2-7,12,TGTGCCAGCAGCCCAGGGAATAGGGAGCAGTACTTC,CASSPGNREQYF
few,NA,TRBV21-1,TRBJ2-1,20,TGTGCCAGCAGCAAACTCGGGACTAGCCAAGTGGGGGATACCTACAATGAGCAGTTCTTC,CASSKLGTSQVGDTYNEQFF
NA,TRBD1,TRBV7-7,TRBJ2-5,14,TGTGCCAGCAGCTGGACAGGGGTAGGAGAGACCCAGTACTTC,CASSWTGVGETQYF
NA,NA,TRBV18,TRBJ2-2,19,TGTGCCAGCTCACCGTACGTAAGGCAGGCCGTCCAGGTCACCGGGGAGCTGTTTTTT,CASSPYVRQAVQVTGELFF